The subject of this entry is one T cell receptor (beta chain). The target antigen is unknown. TCRdb redid the calling of the RT-PCR reads with MiXCR, one entry per CDR3 protein. The profile shows around 790,000 distinct CDR3 sequences, around 21% of them singletons. The data were taken from a study of response to subunit inactivated influenza vaccine. Study-level results: Each seasonal flu vaccination may recruit only limited new T cells, authors suggested.

The ends were cut back, 3 bases at V and 2 bases at J, with 16 bases in the middle. Germline lookup yields CDR1 SEHNR and CDR2 FQNEAQ (reference sequence). CDR3 length: 16 amino acids. The material sequenced was PBMCs from blood, taken roughly 5 days after vaccination. The clonotype comes from a man aged 45-65 years who received an inactivated influenza vaccine. V gene TRBV7-9 combines with J gene TRBJ1-2; tentative D call: TRBD1 (5 bases). This chain's CDR3 is CASSFPTGRNNYGYTF. Written as DNA, the CDR3 is TGTGCCAGCAGCTTTCCTACGGGACGGAACAACTATGGCTACACCTTC. Drawing the rest from reference TRBV7-9 and TRBJ1-2, the complete variable domain is DTGVSQNPRHKITKRGQNVTFRCDPISEHNRLYWYRQTLGQGPEFLTYFQNEAQLEKSRLLSDRFSAERPKGSFSTLEIQRTEQGDSAMYLCASSFPTGRNNYGYTFGSGTRLTVV.